This T cell receptor (beta chain) emerged from a study of blood T cell repertoires in COVID-19. This clone showed up just once. Clones were read by immunoSEQ multiplex PCR, and TCRdb kept only the in-frame ones, dropping some. The data show hundreds of thousands of clones, 81% seen once. The receptor was isolated from a woman of 80 years or more with acute or convalescent COVID-19. Sequenced sample: peripheral blood.

DNA for the CDR3: TGCGCCAGCAGCCAAGGACAGGGGGTCGGAAGCAATCAGCCCCAGCATTTT. Translating gives CASSQGQGVGSNQPQHF. The genes are TRBV4-1 and TRBJ1-5; TRBD1 agrees at 9 bases. The length of the CDR3 is 17 residues. Germline lookup yields CDR1 MGHRA and CDR2 YSYEKL. The V gene end was trimmed by 1 base and the J gene end by 1 base; junction bases not matched to a gene: 5.